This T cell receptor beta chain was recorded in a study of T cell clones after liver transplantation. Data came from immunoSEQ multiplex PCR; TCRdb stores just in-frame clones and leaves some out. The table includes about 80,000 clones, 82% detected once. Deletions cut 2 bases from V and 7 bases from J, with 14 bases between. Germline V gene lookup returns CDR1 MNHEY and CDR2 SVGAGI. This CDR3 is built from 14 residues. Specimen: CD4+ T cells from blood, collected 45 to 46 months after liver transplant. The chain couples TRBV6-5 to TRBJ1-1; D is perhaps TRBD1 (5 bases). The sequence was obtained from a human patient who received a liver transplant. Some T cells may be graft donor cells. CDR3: CASSYRGRVNEAFF. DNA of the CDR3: TGTGCCAGCAGTTACCGGGGCAGGGTGAATGAAGCTTTCTTT.